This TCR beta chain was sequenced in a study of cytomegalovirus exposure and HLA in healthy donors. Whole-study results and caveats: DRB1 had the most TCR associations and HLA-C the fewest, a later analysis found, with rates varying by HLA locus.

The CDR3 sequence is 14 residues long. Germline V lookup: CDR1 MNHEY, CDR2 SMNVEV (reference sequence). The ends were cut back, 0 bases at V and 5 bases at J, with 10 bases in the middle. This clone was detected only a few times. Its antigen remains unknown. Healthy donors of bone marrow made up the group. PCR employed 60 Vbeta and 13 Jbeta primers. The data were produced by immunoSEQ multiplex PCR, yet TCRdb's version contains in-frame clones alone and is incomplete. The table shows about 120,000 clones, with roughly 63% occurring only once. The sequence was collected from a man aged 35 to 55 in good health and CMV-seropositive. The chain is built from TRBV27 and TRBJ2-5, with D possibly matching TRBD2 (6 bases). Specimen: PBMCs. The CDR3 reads CASSLSKGGETQYF. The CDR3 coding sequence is TGTGCCAGCAGTTTATCGAAGGGAGGCGAGACCCAGTACTTC.